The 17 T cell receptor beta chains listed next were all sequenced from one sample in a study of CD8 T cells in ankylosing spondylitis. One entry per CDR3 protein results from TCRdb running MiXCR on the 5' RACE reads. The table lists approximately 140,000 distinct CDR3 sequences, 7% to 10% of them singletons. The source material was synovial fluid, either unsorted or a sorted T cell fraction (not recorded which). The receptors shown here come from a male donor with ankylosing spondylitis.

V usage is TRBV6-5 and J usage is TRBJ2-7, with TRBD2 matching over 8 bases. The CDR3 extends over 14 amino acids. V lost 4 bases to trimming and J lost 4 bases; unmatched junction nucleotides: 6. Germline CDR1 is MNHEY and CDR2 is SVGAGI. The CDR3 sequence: CASSFQREWYEQYF. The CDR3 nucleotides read TGTGCCAGCAGTTTTCAGCGGGAGTGGTACGAGCAGTACTTC.

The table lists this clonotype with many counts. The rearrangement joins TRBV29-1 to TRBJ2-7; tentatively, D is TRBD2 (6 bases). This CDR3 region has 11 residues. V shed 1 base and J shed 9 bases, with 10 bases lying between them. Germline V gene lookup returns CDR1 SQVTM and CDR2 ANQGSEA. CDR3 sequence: CSVEAGLGQYF. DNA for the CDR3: TGCAGCGTTGAAGCGGGACTGGGGCAGTACTTC.

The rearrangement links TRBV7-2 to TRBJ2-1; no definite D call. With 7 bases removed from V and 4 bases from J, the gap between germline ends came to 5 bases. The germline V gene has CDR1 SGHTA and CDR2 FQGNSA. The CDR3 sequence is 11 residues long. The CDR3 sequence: CASTLYNEQFF. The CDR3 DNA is TGTGCCAGCACGCTGTACAATGAGCAGTTCTTC. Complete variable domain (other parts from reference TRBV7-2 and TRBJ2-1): GAGVSQSPSNKVTEKGKDVELRCDPISGHTALYWYRQSLGQGLEFLIYFQGNSAPDKSGLPSDRFSAERTGGSVSTLTIQRTQQEDSAVYLCASTLYNEQFFGPGTRLTVL.

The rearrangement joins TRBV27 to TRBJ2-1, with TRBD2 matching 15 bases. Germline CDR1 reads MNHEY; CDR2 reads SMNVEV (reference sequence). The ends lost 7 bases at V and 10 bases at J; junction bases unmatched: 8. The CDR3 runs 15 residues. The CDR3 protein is CASNRPGLAGGEQFF. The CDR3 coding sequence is TGTGCCAGCAACCGACCGGGACTAGCGGGGGGCGAGCAGTTCTTC.

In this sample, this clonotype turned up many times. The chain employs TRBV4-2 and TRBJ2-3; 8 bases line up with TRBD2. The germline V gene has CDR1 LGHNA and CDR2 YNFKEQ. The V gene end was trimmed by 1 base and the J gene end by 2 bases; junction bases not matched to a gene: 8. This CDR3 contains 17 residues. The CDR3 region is CASSQGTAGGLTDTQYF. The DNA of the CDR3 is TGTGCCAGCAGCCAAGGGACCGCGGGGGGCCTCACAGATACGCAGTATTTT.

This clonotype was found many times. The CDR3 spells CASIEDRLLYNSPLHF. The CDR3 nucleotides are TGTGCCAGCATAGAAGACAGACTCCTTTATAATTCACCCCTCCACTTT. The chain joins TRBV28 to TRBJ1-6, with D perhaps matching TRBD1 (5 bases). The V and J ends lost 7 bases and 4 bases respectively, with 17 bases between them. The V gene's germline CDR1 is MDHEN and CDR2 SYDVKM. The CDR3 runs 16 residues.

CDR3 bases: TGTGCCAGCAGTTGGAGTCGGGACAGTATCCCTTCACCCCTCCACTTT. Its protein is CASSWSRDSIPSPLHF. The chain carries TRBV27 and TRBJ1-6; 7 positions agree with TRBD1. The CDR3 has 16 residues. The ends lost 4 bases at V and 9 bases at J; junction bases unmatched: 12. Germline CDR1 is MNHEY and CDR2 is SMNVEV (reference sequence).

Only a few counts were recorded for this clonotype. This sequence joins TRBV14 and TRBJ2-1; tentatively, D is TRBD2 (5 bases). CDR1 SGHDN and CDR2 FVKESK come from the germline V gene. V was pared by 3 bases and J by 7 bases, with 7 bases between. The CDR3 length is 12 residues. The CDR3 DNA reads TGTGCCAGCAGCCAGGGGAGAAATGAGCAGTTCTTC. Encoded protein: CASSQGRNEQFF.

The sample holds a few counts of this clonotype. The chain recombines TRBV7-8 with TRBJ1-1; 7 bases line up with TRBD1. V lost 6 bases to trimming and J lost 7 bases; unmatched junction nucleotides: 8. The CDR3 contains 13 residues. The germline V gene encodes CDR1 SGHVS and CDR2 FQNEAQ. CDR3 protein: CASRPGGLNEAFF. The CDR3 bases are TGTGCCAGCAGACCAGGGGGGCTAAATGAAGCTTTCTTT.

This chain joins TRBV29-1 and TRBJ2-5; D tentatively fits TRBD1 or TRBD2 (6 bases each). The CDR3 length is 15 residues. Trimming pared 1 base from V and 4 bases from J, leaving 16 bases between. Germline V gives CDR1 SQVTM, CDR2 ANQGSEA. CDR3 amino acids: CSVEGPGAVLETQYF. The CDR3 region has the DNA TGCAGCGTTGAAGGCCCGGGGGCGGTATTAGAGACCCAGTACTTC.

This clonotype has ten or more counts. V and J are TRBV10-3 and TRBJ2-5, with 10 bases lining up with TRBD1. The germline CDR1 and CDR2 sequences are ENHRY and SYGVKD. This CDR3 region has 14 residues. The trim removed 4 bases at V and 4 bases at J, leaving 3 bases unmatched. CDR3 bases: TGTGCCATCAGTGGCGGGACAGGGGCAGAGACCCAGTACTTC. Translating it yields CAISGGTGAETQYF.

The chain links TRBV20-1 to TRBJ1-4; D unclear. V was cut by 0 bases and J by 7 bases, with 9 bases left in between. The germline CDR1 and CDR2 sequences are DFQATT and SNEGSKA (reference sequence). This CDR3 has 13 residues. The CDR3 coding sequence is TGCAGTGCTAGAGACGAGATCTCTGAAAAACTGTTTTTT. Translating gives CSARDEISEKLFF.

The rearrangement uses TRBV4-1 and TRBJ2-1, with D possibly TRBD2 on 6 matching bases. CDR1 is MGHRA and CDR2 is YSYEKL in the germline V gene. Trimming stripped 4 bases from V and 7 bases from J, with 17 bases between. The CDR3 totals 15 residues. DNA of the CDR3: TGCGCCAGCAGCCGGACCGGGGGACCCGTGAATGAGCAGTTCTTC. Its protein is CASSRTGGPVNEQFF.

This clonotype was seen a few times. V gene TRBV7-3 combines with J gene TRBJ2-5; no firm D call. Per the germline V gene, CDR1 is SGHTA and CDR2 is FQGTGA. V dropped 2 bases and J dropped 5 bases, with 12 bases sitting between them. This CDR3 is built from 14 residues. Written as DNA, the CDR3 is TGTGCCAGCAGCTTACTGGGCCGGGTGGAGACCCAGTACTTC. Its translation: CASSLLGRVETQYF.

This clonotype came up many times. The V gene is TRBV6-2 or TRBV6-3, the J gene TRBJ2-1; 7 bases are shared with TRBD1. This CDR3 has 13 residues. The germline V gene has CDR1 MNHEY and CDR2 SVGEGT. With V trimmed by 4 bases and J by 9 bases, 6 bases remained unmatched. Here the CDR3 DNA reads TGTGCCAGCAGTTTCATACAGGGGAGTGAGCAGTTCTTC. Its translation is CASSFIQGSEQFF.

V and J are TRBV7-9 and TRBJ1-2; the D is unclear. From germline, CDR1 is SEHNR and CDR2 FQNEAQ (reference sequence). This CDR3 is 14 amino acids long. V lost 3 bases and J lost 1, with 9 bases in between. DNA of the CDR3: TGTGCCAGCAGCTTCAACACCGATAACTATGGCTACACCTTC. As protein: CASSFNTDNYGYTF.

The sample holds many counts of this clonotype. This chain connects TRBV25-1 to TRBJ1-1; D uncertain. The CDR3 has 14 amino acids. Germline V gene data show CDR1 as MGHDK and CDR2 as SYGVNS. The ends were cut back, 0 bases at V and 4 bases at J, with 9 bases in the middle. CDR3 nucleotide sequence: TGTGCCAGCAGTGAATATCAGGAAGGCACTGAAGCTTTCTTT. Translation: CASSEYQEGTEAFF.